The source of this T cell receptor (beta chain) is a study of T-cell reconstitution after alpha-beta-depleted transplantation in children. It was with unique molecular identifiers that the TCRbeta library was prepared. TCRdb re-called the PCR reads with MiXCR, one entry per CDR3 protein. The table records under 35,000 distinct CDR3 sequences, around 6.3% of them present only once. Trimming cost V 4 bases and J 4 bases; bases outside gene matches: 7. This CDR3 is built from 16 residues. Looked up from germline, CDR1 is KGHDR and CDR2 is SFDVKD. Overall study results and limits: High day-60 TCRbeta diversity in some patients came from surviving recipient T cells and thymic progenitors. A year had passed since transplant, and T-cell counts and diversity by then came mostly from newly produced T cells.

In this sample, this clonotype turned up many times. Its antigen is unknown. The sample was PBMCs, mostly from graft donor cells, taken 180 days after TCRalphabeta/CD19-depleted stem cell transplant. The rearrangement links TRBV24-1 to TRBJ2-1; 9 bases agree with TRBD1. The clonotype was recovered from a male patient aged 10 to 17 who had a stem cell transplant for acute myeloid leukemia, so the T cells may come from the graft donor. CDR3 nucleotides: TGTGCCACCAGTGACCCGCCGGGACAGGGTTACAATGAGCAGTTCTTC. This gives the protein CATSDPPGQGYNEQFF.